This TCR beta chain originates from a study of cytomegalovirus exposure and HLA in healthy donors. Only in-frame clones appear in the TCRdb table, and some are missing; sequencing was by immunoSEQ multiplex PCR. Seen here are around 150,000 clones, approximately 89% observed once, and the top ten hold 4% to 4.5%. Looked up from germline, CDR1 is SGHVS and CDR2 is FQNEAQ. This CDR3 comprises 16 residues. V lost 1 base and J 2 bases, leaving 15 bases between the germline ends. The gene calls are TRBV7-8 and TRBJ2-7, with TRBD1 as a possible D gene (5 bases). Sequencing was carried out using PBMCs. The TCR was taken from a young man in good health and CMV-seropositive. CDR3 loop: CASSLGKGEGTYEQYF. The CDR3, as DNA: TGTGCCAGCAGCTTAGGAAAAGGGGAAGGGACCTACGAGCAGTACTTC.